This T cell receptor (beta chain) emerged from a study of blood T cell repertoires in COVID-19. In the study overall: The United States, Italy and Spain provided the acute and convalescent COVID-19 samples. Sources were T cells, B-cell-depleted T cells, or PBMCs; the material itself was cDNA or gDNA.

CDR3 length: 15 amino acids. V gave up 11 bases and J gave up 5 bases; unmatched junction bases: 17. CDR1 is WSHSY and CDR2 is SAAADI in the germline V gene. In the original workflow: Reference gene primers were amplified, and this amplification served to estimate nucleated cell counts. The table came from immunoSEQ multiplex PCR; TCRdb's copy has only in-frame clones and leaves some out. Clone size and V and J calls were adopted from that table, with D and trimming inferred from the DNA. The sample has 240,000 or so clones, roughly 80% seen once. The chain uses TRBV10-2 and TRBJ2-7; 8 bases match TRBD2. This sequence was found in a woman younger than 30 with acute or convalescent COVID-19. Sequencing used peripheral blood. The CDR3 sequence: CARRGRGAGGNEQYF. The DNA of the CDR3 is TGCGCCCGCCGTGGCCGGGGGGCGGGAGGCAACGAGCAGTACTTC.